A selection of T cell receptor beta chains follows, all from one sample in a study of blood T cell repertoires in COVID-19. Sequencing was performed with immunoSEQ multiplex PCR; in TCRdb, only in-frame clones are kept and a portion is missing. Among 15,000 to 20,000 clones, approximately 86% were seen once, and the ten largest hold approximately 2.6%. Sample: peripheral blood. The receptors here all came from a human donor in a cohort sampled during active COVID-19. Each CDR3 is given with its conserved first and last residue. Fields, in order: clone size, D gene, V gene, J gene, CDR3 length, CDR3 DNA, CDR3 protein. A D gene is named only where the DNA matches it firmly. Only some rows state a clone size, as once, few, many or a class for expanded clones.

abundance: NA; d_gene: NA; v_gene: TRBV12-3/TRBV12-4; j_gene: TRBJ2-1; len: 12; CDR3nt: TGTGCCAGCAGTTTCCAGGGGGGTAATCAGTTCTTC; CDR3aa: CASSFQGGNQFF
abundance: NA; d_gene: NA; v_gene: TRBV4-2; j_gene: TRBJ1-1; len: 16; CDR3nt: TGTGCCAGCAGCCAACCTTCGGGGGGGGCCTGGACTGAAGCTTTCTTT; CDR3aa: CASSQPSGGAWTEAFF
abundance: NA; d_gene: TRBD1; v_gene: TRBV14; j_gene: TRBJ2-5; len: 14; CDR3nt: TGTGCCAGCAGCCAAAACAGGGGTGGAGAGACCCAGTACTTC; CDR3aa: CASSQNRGGETQYF
abundance: NA; d_gene: NA; v_gene: TRBV5-6; j_gene: TRBJ2-6; len: 16; CDR3nt: TGTGCCAGCAGCCAAAGACAGGTATCTGGGGCCAACGTCCTGACTTTC; CDR3aa: CASSQRQVSGANVLTF
abundance: NA; d_gene: NA; v_gene: TRBV7-3; j_gene: TRBJ1-1; len: 13; CDR3nt: TGTGCCAGCAGCCCGCTTGGGGCCACTGAAGCTTTCTTT; CDR3aa: CASSPLGATEAFF
abundance: NA; d_gene: NA; v_gene: TRBV2; j_gene: TRBJ2-3; len: 13; CDR3nt: TGTGCCAGCAGGGACGGGGGCACAGATACGCAGTATTTT; CDR3aa: CASRDGGTDTQYF
abundance: NA; d_gene: TRBD1; v_gene: TRBV4-1; j_gene: TRBJ1-5; len: 14; CDR3nt: TGCGCCAGCAGTCCGGACAGGGTGGTTCAGCCCCAGCATTTT; CDR3aa: CASSPDRVVQPQHF
abundance: NA; d_gene: NA; v_gene: TRBV6-1; j_gene: TRBJ1-5; len: 15; CDR3nt: TGTGCCAGCAGTGAGCCTCGGAGGGTAAATCAGCCCCAGCATTTT; CDR3aa: CASSEPRRVNQPQHF
abundance: few; d_gene: NA; v_gene: TRBV3-1/TRBV3-2; j_gene: TRBJ2-7; len: 13; CDR3nt: TGTGCCAGCAGCCAAGATCGCGGCCACGAGCAGTACTTC; CDR3aa: CASSQDRGHEQYF
abundance: NA; d_gene: TRBD1; v_gene: TRBV5-5; j_gene: TRBJ2-5; len: 15; CDR3nt: TGTGCCAGCAGCTCCGGACCGACAGGGCAAGAGACCCAGTACTTC; CDR3aa: CASSSGPTGQETQYF
abundance: NA; d_gene: TRBD1; v_gene: TRBV19; j_gene: TRBJ2-7; len: 13; CDR3nt: TGTGCCAGTACTCCGGGACAGGGGGGCGAGCAGTACTTC; CDR3aa: CASTPGQGGEQYF
abundance: NA; d_gene: NA; v_gene: TRBV19; j_gene: TRBJ1-2; len: 15; CDR3nt: TGTGCCAGTAGTATTGTATTCGGGAGCAACTATGGCTACACCTTC; CDR3aa: CASSIVFGSNYGYTF
abundance: NA; d_gene: TRBD2; v_gene: TRBV5-1; j_gene: TRBJ2-3; len: 16; CDR3nt: TGCGCCAGCACCTTAGGACTAGCGGGAGTCACAGATACGCAGTATTTT; CDR3aa: CASTLGLAGVTDTQYF
abundance: NA; d_gene: TRBD2; v_gene: TRBV5-1; j_gene: TRBJ2-1; len: 15; CDR3nt: TGCGCCAGCAGCATAGCGGGAGAAGGGTACAATGAGCAGTTCTTC; CDR3aa: CASSIAGEGYNEQFF
abundance: NA; d_gene: NA; v_gene: TRBV3-1/TRBV3-2; j_gene: TRBJ2-4; len: 17; CDR3nt: TGTGCCAGCAGCCAAGATCTGTATCGGGAGACCGGAAACATTCAGTACTTC; CDR3aa: CASSQDLYRETGNIQYF
abundance: NA; d_gene: TRBD2; v_gene: TRBV5-1; j_gene: TRBJ2-1; len: 17; CDR3nt: TGCGCCAGCAGCTGGGGGAGGACTAGCGGGAGGAGGAATGAGCAGTTCTTC; CDR3aa: CASSWGRTSGRRNEQFF
abundance: NA; d_gene: NA; v_gene: TRBV12-3/TRBV12-4; j_gene: TRBJ2-5; len: 12; CDR3nt: TGTGCCAGCAGTTCAGGCAGAGAGACCCAGTACTTC; CDR3aa: CASSSGRETQYF
abundance: NA; d_gene: NA; v_gene: TRBV5-5; j_gene: TRBJ2-7; len: 12; CDR3nt: TGTGCCAGCAGCCTAGATTACTACGAGCAGTACTTC; CDR3aa: CASSLDYYEQYF
abundance: NA; d_gene: TRBD2; v_gene: TRBV29-1; j_gene: TRBJ2-2; len: 14; CDR3nt: TGCAGCGTTGAGGCGGGAGAGAACACCGGGGAGCTGTTTTTT; CDR3aa: CSVEAGENTGELFF
abundance: NA; d_gene: TRBD1; v_gene: TRBV5-1; j_gene: TRBJ2-7; len: 14; CDR3nt: TGCGCCAGCAGCTTGGGACAGGGAATGGGCGAGCAGTACTTC; CDR3aa: CASSLGQGMGEQYF
abundance: NA; d_gene: TRBD2; v_gene: TRBV2; j_gene: TRBJ2-1; len: 15; CDR3nt: TGTCCCAGCAGTGAAAAAACTAGCGGGGGGGGAGAGCAGTTCTTC; CDR3aa: CPSSEKTSGGGEQFF
abundance: NA; d_gene: NA; v_gene: TRBV4-3; j_gene: TRBJ1-1; len: 15; CDR3nt: TGCGCCAGCAGCCAAGATAGAGCAGGATTCTCTGAAGCTTTCTTT; CDR3aa: CASSQDRAGFSEAFF
abundance: NA; d_gene: NA; v_gene: TRBV5-1; j_gene: TRBJ2-1; len: 13; CDR3nt: TGCGCCAGCAGCCTAAGGACCGAGGGTGAGCAGTTCTTC; CDR3aa: CASSLRTEGEQFF
abundance: NA; d_gene: NA; v_gene: TRBV3-1/TRBV3-2; j_gene: TRBJ2-2; len: 17; CDR3nt: TGTGCCAGCAGCCAAGATTGGACTCCTACCCCCCCCCGGGAGCTGTTTTTT; CDR3aa: CASSQDWTPTPPRELFF
abundance: NA; d_gene: NA; v_gene: TRBV6-5; j_gene: TRBJ1-6; len: 14; CDR3nt: TGTGCCAGCAGTTCCCGTAGGCGGGATTCACCCCTCCACTTT; CDR3aa: CASSSRRRDSPLHF
abundance: NA; d_gene: TRBD2; v_gene: TRBV7-3; j_gene: TRBJ2-7; len: 13; CDR3nt: TGTGCCAGCAGCCCCGGGACTAGAGGCGAGCAGTACTTC; CDR3aa: CASSPGTRGEQYF
abundance: NA; d_gene: TRBD1; v_gene: TRBV2; j_gene: TRBJ1-1; len: 14; CDR3nt: TGTGCCAGCAGTGTAGACAGGGTGAACACTGAAGCTTTCTTT; CDR3aa: CASSVDRVNTEAFF
abundance: NA; d_gene: TRBD1; v_gene: TRBV7-8; j_gene: TRBJ2-4; len: 16; CDR3nt: TGTGCCAGCAGCTTAGCGCTCGGGACAGGTGGGAGCATTCAGTACTTC; CDR3aa: CASSLALGTGGSIQYF
abundance: NA; d_gene: TRBD2; v_gene: TRBV27; j_gene: TRBJ2-3; len: 17; CDR3nt: TGTGCCAGCATTACCGACTTTGGGCAGGGAGGGACAGATACGCAGTATTTT; CDR3aa: CASITDFGQGGTDTQYF
abundance: NA; d_gene: NA; v_gene: TRBV4-2; j_gene: TRBJ1-6; len: 14; CDR3nt: TGTGCCAGCAGCCAAACAGGGATGAGTTCACCCCTCCACTTT; CDR3aa: CASSQTGMSSPLHF
abundance: few; d_gene: NA; v_gene: TRBV7-3; j_gene: TRBJ1-1; len: 13; CDR3nt: TGTGCCAGCAGCTTAACGAGGGACACTGAAGCTTTCTTT; CDR3aa: CASSLTRDTEAFF
abundance: NA; d_gene: NA; v_gene: TRBV5-6; j_gene: TRBJ2-4; len: 17; CDR3nt: TGTGCCAGCAGCAATGGCCCGATGCCCCTAGCCAAAAACATTCAGTACTTC; CDR3aa: CASSNGPMPLAKNIQYF
abundance: NA; d_gene: NA; v_gene: TRBV21-1; j_gene: TRBJ1-2; len: 13; CDR3nt: TGTGCCAGCAGCAAACACAGGGGGCTCGGCTACACCTTC; CDR3aa: CASSKHRGLGYTF
abundance: NA; d_gene: NA; v_gene: TRBV20-1; j_gene: TRBJ1-1; len: 10; CDR3nt: TGCAGTGCTAGCGGGACTGAAGCTTTCTTT; CDR3aa: CSASGTEAFF
abundance: NA; d_gene: TRBD1; v_gene: TRBV11-2; j_gene: TRBJ1-6; len: 15; CDR3nt: TGTGCCAGCAGCTACGGACAGGGCTTCAATTCACCCCTCCACTTT; CDR3aa: CASSYGQGFNSPLHF
abundance: few; d_gene: NA; v_gene: TRBV27; j_gene: TRBJ2-7; len: 18; CDR3nt: TGTGCCAGCAGTCCCTTCGGACTGACTAGTGGTTTCTCCTACGAGCAGTACTTC; CDR3aa: CASSPFGLTSGFSYEQYF
abundance: NA; d_gene: NA; v_gene: TRBV19; j_gene: TRBJ1-5; len: 17; CDR3nt: TGTGCCAGTAGTAGCTTCTTTCGAGGCGGGATGGATCAGCCCCAGCATTTT; CDR3aa: CASSSFFRGGMDQPQHF
abundance: NA; d_gene: TRBD1; v_gene: TRBV28; j_gene: TRBJ2-3; len: 13; CDR3nt: TGTGCCAGCGGACAGGGACTCACAGATACGCAGTATTTT; CDR3aa: CASGQGLTDTQYF
abundance: NA; d_gene: NA; v_gene: TRBV2; j_gene: TRBJ2-1; len: 11; CDR3nt: TGTGCCAGCAGCCTAGCGTTTGAGCAGTTCTTC; CDR3aa: CASSLAFEQFF
abundance: NA; d_gene: NA; v_gene: TRBV6-6; j_gene: TRBJ2-7; len: 15; CDR3nt: TGTGCCAGCAGTTACTCGAGGGAGAACGCCCACGAGCAGTACTTC; CDR3aa: CASSYSRENAHEQYF
abundance: NA; d_gene: NA; v_gene: TRBV27; j_gene: TRBJ1-3; len: 13; CDR3nt: TGTGCCAGCAGATTCCTCTCTGGAAACACCATATATTTT; CDR3aa: CASRFLSGNTIYF
abundance: NA; d_gene: NA; v_gene: TRBV5-1; j_gene: TRBJ2-2; len: 15; CDR3nt: TGCGCCAGCAGCTCGCAGGGGACCAACACCGGGGAGCTGTTTTTT; CDR3aa: CASSSQGTNTGELFF
abundance: NA; d_gene: NA; v_gene: TRBV11-3; j_gene: TRBJ2-5; len: 14; CDR3nt: TGTGCCAGCAGCTGGAACAGGTACCAAGAGACCCAGTACTTC; CDR3aa: CASSWNRYQETQYF
abundance: NA; d_gene: TRBD2; v_gene: TRBV19; j_gene: TRBJ2-1; len: 16; CDR3nt: TGTGCCAGTAAACAGACCCCCGGGACTAGCGGGGATGAGCAGTTCTTC; CDR3aa: CASKQTPGTSGDEQFF
abundance: NA; d_gene: NA; v_gene: TRBV7-3; j_gene: TRBJ1-1; len: 13; CDR3nt: TGTGCCAGCAGCTTCACTCCGAACACTGAAGCTTTCTTT; CDR3aa: CASSFTPNTEAFF
abundance: NA; d_gene: NA; v_gene: TRBV6-6; j_gene: TRBJ2-7; len: 13; CDR3nt: TGTGCCAGCACCGGGGGACAGTCCTACGAGCAGTACTTC; CDR3aa: CASTGGQSYEQYF
abundance: NA; d_gene: NA; v_gene: TRBV27; j_gene: TRBJ2-5; len: 15; CDR3nt: TGTGCCAGCAGTACCCGCCACCCCTATCAAGAGACCCAGTACTTC; CDR3aa: CASSTRHPYQETQYF
abundance: NA; d_gene: TRBD1; v_gene: TRBV6-6; j_gene: TRBJ2-5; len: 15; CDR3nt: TGTGCCAGCAGTTTTAGACAGGGGGTGAGGGAGACCCAGTACTTC; CDR3aa: CASSFRQGVRETQYF
abundance: NA; d_gene: TRBD2; v_gene: TRBV5-1; j_gene: TRBJ2-7; len: 16; CDR3nt: TGCGCCAGCAGCTTGGTTCGGGCTAGCGGGGGCCACGAGCAGTACTTC; CDR3aa: CASSLVRASGGHEQYF
abundance: NA; d_gene: NA; v_gene: TRBV7-3; j_gene: TRBJ2-2; len: 14; CDR3nt: TGTGCCAGCAGCTTAGGAGCAACCACCGGGGAGCTGTTTTTT; CDR3aa: CASSLGATTGELFF
abundance: NA; d_gene: TRBD2; v_gene: TRBV9; j_gene: TRBJ2-7; len: 16; CDR3nt: TGTGCCAGCAGCCCCTCAGTAGCGGGAGGGCTCCTCGAGCAGTACTTC; CDR3aa: CASSPSVAGGLLEQYF
abundance: NA; d_gene: NA; v_gene: TRBV10-3; j_gene: TRBJ1-1; len: 15; CDR3nt: TGTGCCATCAGTGAGGTCGGCAGGGGAGACACTGAAGCTTTCTTT; CDR3aa: CAISEVGRGDTEAFF
abundance: NA; d_gene: TRBD2; v_gene: TRBV20-1; j_gene: TRBJ2-3; len: 18; CDR3nt: TGCAGTGCTAGTAGCTACCTAGCGGGAGAGCGGGGCACAGATACGCAGTATTTT; CDR3aa: CSASSYLAGERGTDTQYF
abundance: NA; d_gene: TRBD2; v_gene: TRBV6-2/TRBV6-3; j_gene: TRBJ2-2; len: 17; CDR3nt: TGTGCCAGCAGTTACTTGGGACTAGCTCCTAACACCGGGGAGCTGTTTTTT; CDR3aa: CASSYLGLAPNTGELFF
abundance: NA; d_gene: NA; v_gene: TRBV6-5; j_gene: TRBJ2-3; len: 12; CDR3nt: TGTGCCAGCAGTAAGGCGGGAGATACGCAGTATTTT; CDR3aa: CASSKAGDTQYF
abundance: NA; d_gene: NA; v_gene: TRBV7-9; j_gene: TRBJ1-4; len: 14; CDR3nt: TGTGCCAGCAGCTTCCCGGGGTCGGGTGAAAAACTGTTTTTT; CDR3aa: CASSFPGSGEKLFF
abundance: NA; d_gene: NA; v_gene: TRBV7-2; j_gene: TRBJ1-1; len: 13; CDR3nt: TGTGCCAGCAGCTTTTCCCAGAACACTGAAGCTTTCTTT; CDR3aa: CASSFSQNTEAFF